A single sample is the source of the 32 T cell receptor beta chains below, sequenced in a study of cytomegalovirus exposure and HLA in healthy donors. With 60 Vbeta and 13 Jbeta primers, the PCR was carried out. Clones were read by immunoSEQ multiplex PCR, and TCRdb kept only the in-frame ones, dropping some. Of roughly 250,000 clones in the sample, about four fifths were seen once. The sequenced sample was PBMCs. These receptors came from a woman between 35 and 50 years old in good health and CMV-seropositive.

This clone came up a few times. The V and J genes are TRBV19 and TRBJ2-3; 7 bases align to TRBD2. Unmatched junction bases numbered 2, after V lost 4 bases and J lost 4 bases. The CDR3 sequence is 13 residues long. Germline values: CDR1 LNHDA, CDR2 SQIVND (reference sequence). CDR3 sequence reads: CASSTGLPDTQYF. The CDR3 coding sequence is TGTGCCAGTAGTACGGGACTACCAGATACGCAGTATTTT.

The gene calls are TRBV5-1 and TRBJ2-1, with D perhaps matching TRBD1 (6 bases). The CDR3 loop spans 14 amino acids. The V gene's germline CDR1 is SGHRS and CDR2 YFSETQ. V was clipped by 9 bases and J by 4 bases, with 17 bases between them. CDR3 nucleotide sequence: TGCGCCACCTCAGATGGGACACCTTACAATGAGCAGTTCTTC. This translates into CATSDGTPYNEQFF.

J is TRBJ2-5 and V is TRBV29-1, with D possibly TRBD2 on 6 matching bases. This CDR3 contains 15 residues. Germline CDR1 and CDR2: SQVTM and ANQGSEA. The germline V and J ends were trimmed by 6 bases and 4 bases, with 21 bases remaining between them. The CDR3 DNA is TGCAGCGTCCCCTTTAGGCACGGGAGTATAGAGACCCAGTACTTC. Its translation: CSVPFRHGSIETQYF.

V and J are TRBV13 and TRBJ2-3; 7 bases are shared with TRBD2. CDR1 and CDR2 from the germline V gene are PRHDT and FYEKMQ (reference sequence). The CDR3 loop spans 15 amino acids. The J segment lost 4 bases and the V segment lost 5 bases, leaving 9 bases of the junction unmatched. The CDR3 reads CASSKSGKGADTQYF. CDR3 coding DNA: TGTGCCAGCAGCAAGAGCGGGAAAGGGGCAGATACGCAGTATTTT.

Only a few counts were recorded for this clone. The sample contains more than one DNA sequence encoding this CDR3. The chain carries TRBV7-2 and TRBJ2-7; 9 positions agree with TRBD1. Losses at the gene ends were 1 base for V and 2 bases for J; bases not matched to a gene: 0. The germline gives CDR1 SGHTA, CDR2 FQGNSA. This CDR3 spans 14 amino acids. The CDR3 protein is CASSLGQGAYEQYF. The DNA of the CDR3 is TGTGCCAGCAGCTTAGGACAGGGGGCCTACGAGCAGTACTTC.

V gene TRBV11-3 combines with J gene TRBJ1-1; D is possibly TRBD1 (5 bases). The germline gives CDR1 SGHNT, CDR2 YENEEA. With 6 bases removed from V and 7 bases from J, the gap between germline ends came to 15 bases. The CDR3 has 13 amino acids. CDR3 residues: CASSYSTGGEAFF. CDR3 coding DNA: TGTGCCAGCAGTTATTCAACGGGGGGTGAAGCTTTCTTT.

This clone was observed a few times. This chain links TRBV28 with TRBJ2-7, with TRBD1 matching over 7 bases. The germline CDR1 and CDR2 sequences are MDHEN and SYDVKM. This CDR3 region has 14 residues. The J segment lost 6 bases and the V segment lost 4 bases, leaving 9 bases of the junction unmatched. The CDR3 reads CASSSNRQGFEQYF. The CDR3, as DNA: TGTGCCAGCAGTTCGAATCGACAGGGCTTCGAGCAGTACTTC.

V and J are TRBV5-1 and TRBJ1-2, with TRBD1 matching 9 bases. V shed 4 bases, J shed 5 bases, and the junction held 6 bases outside the gene matches. CDR3 length: 14 amino acids. Germline CDR1 SGHRS, CDR2 YFSETQ. CDR3 in DNA: TGCGCCAGCAGCCGGACAGGGGAGTGGTATGGCTACACCTTC. Translating gives CASSRTGEWYGYTF.

The rearrangement joins TRBV19 to TRBJ1-1, with D perhaps matching TRBD1 (6 bases). The CDR3 runs 13 residues. Trimming stripped 7 bases from V and 0 bases from J, with 9 bases between. CDR1 and CDR2 (germline): LNHDA, SQIVND (reference sequence). The CDR3: CASKGTLNTEAFF. DNA of the CDR3: TGTGCCAGTAAGGGGACATTGAACACTGAAGCTTTCTTT.

V gene TRBV4-3 combines with J gene TRBJ1-2, with D maybe TRBD1 (5 bases). CDR1 is LGHNA and CDR2 is YSLEER in the germline V gene. V lost 0 bases and J 8 bases, leaving 13 bases between the germline ends. This CDR3 is built from 14 residues. Here the CDR3 DNA reads TGCGCCAGCAGCCAAGATCAGGGCCCCGTAGGCTACACCTTC. Encoded protein: CASSQDQGPVGYTF.

This clone showed up just a few times. The V gene is TRBV11-2, the J gene TRBJ2-1; 8 bases are a match to TRBD1. Germline V gene sequence: CDR1 SGHAT, CDR2 FQNNGV. The CDR3 covers 17 residues. Trimming removed 0 bases from V and 7 bases from J; junction bases left unmatched: 11. CDR3 sequence reads: CASSLEPGTGGRNEQFF. In nucleotides, the CDR3 is TGTGCCAGCAGCTTAGAACCTGGAACAGGGGGTCGAAATGAGCAGTTCTTC.

This clone showed up just once. The rearrangement joins TRBV27 to TRBJ1-2; possible D gene TRBD1, 5 bases. V gave up 2 bases and J gave up 6 bases, with 10 bases separating them. Germline V lookup: CDR1 MNHEY, CDR2 SMNVEV (reference sequence). The length of the CDR3 is 13 residues. Written as DNA, the CDR3 is TGTGCCAGCAGTTTAGAGGGGAGGGATGGCTACACCTTC. It translates to CASSLEGRDGYTF.

V gene TRBV28 combines with J gene TRBJ2-2, with D perhaps TRBD2 (5 bases). The germline V gene has CDR1 MDHEN and CDR2 SYDVKM. The CDR3 contains 16 residues. The ends were cut back, 1 base at V and 2 bases at J, with 11 bases in the middle. The CDR3 coding sequence is TGTGCCAGCAGTTTATTGAGCGGAGTCAACACCGGGGAGCTGTTTTTT. This encodes CASSLLSGVNTGELFF.

V is TRBV9 and J is TRBJ2-3; D ambiguous. Germline V gene data show CDR1 as SGDLS and CDR2 as YYNGEE. This CDR3 is 12 amino acids long. Trimming stripped 4 bases from V and 4 bases from J, with 7 bases between. CDR3 in DNA: TGTGCCAGCAGCCGGTTCGCAGATACGCAGTATTTT. As protein: CASSRFADTQYF.

The chain links TRBV2 to TRBJ2-5; TRBD2 matches 11 bases. Trimming cost V 6 bases and J 4 bases; bases outside gene matches: 7. CDR3 size: 15 residues. The germline V gene encodes CDR1 SNHLY and CDR2 FYNNEI. For the CDR3, the DNA is TGTGCCAGCAGGTCACTAGCGGGAGTTGCAGAGACCCAGTACTTC. Its translation: CASRSLAGVAETQYF.

This chain connects TRBV28 to TRBJ2-7, with a tentative D call TRBD2 (5 bases). V was pared by 3 bases and J by 5 bases, with 8 bases between. CDR1 is MDHEN and CDR2 is SYDVKM in the germline V gene. The CDR3 loop spans 12 amino acids. CDR3 DNA sequence: TGTGCCAGCAGTTTTCGGGGTCACGAGCAGTACTTC. Translated, it gives CASSFRGHEQYF. Full variable domain (remainder filled in from reference TRBV28 and TRBJ2-7): DVKVTQSSRYLVKRTGEKVFLECVQDMDHENMFWYRQDPGLGLRLIYFSYDVKMKEKGDIPEGYSVSREKKERFSLILESASTNQTSMYLCASSFRGHEQYFGPGTRLTVT.

The V gene is TRBV27, the J gene TRBJ2-7; TRBD2 matches at 9 bases. CDR3 length equals 15 residues. Germline V gene lookup returns CDR1 MNHEY and CDR2 SMNVEV (reference sequence). Losses at the gene ends were 3 bases for V and 5 bases for J; bases not matched to a gene: 8. CDR3 coding DNA: TGTGCCAGCAGTTTCGCGGGAGGGCGCTTCAACGAGCAGTACTTC. Translation: CASSFAGGRFNEQYF.

The CDR3 nucleotides are TGTGCCAGCAGCAAGGAGAGCTATGGCTACACCTTC. It codes for CASSKESYGYTF. The chain couples TRBV5-4 to TRBJ1-2; D gene unclear. V lost 4 bases and J 4 bases, leaving 8 bases between the germline ends. This CDR3 is built from 12 residues. Germline V gene lookup returns CDR1 SGHNT and CDR2 YYREEE (reference sequence).

This clone was seen a few times. The chain combines TRBV9 with TRBJ2-1, with 9 bases matching TRBD1. From germline, CDR1 is SGDLS and CDR2 YYNGEE. Trimming removed 3 bases from V and 4 bases from J; junction bases left unmatched: 5. The CDR3 length is 15 residues. The CDR3 sequence is CASSATGGEYNEQFF. CDR3 coding DNA: TGTGCCAGCAGCGCTACAGGGGGCGAATACAATGAGCAGTTCTTC.

CDR3 region: CSVSRGRLYEQYF. In DNA form, the CDR3 reads TGCAGCGTTTCCAGGGGGCGATTATACGAGCAGTACTTC. V gene TRBV29-1 combines with J gene TRBJ2-7; 8 positions match TRBD1. J gave up 4 bases and V 5 bases, and 7 bases lay outside the gene matches. CDR3 length: 13 amino acids. CDR1 is SQVTM and CDR2 is ANQGSEA in the germline V gene.

V is TRBV19 and J is TRBJ1-1, with D maybe TRBD1 (6 bases). V was trimmed by 1 base and J by 0 bases, leaving 12 bases between them. The CDR3 is made up of 16 amino acids. Germline V gene data show CDR1 as LNHDA and CDR2 as SQIVND (reference sequence). The CDR3 sequence: CASSIVLQGVNTEAFF. CDR3 in DNA: TGTGCCAGTAGTATAGTCCTACAGGGCGTGAACACTGAAGCTTTCTTT.

The V call is TRBV7-8, the J call TRBJ1-3; D is unclear. The germline CDR1 and CDR2 sequences are SGHVS and FQNEAQ. Trimming took off 4 bases at V and 6 bases at J, with 16 bases between the two ends. The CDR3 extends over 15 amino acids. CDR3 in amino acids: CASSSDPTLANTIYF. In DNA form, the CDR3 reads TGTGCCAGCAGCTCTGATCCAACTCTAGCAAACACCATATATTTT.

J is TRBJ2-3 and V is TRBV10-3; the match to TRBD2 covers 10 bases. Germline CDR1 is ENHRY and CDR2 is SYGVKD. The CDR3 is made up of 17 amino acids. With 4 bases clipped from V and 2 bases from J, the junction kept 9 bases outside the gene matches. The CDR3 nucleotides are TGTGCCATCAGTGCATTAGCGGGAGGCGGTGCCACAGATACGCAGTATTTT. The encoded protein is CAISALAGGGATDTQYF.

CDR3 coding DNA: TGTGCCAGCAGCTCGAGGAGGGGGGGCCGGAACACTGAAGCTTTCTTT. The encoded protein is CASSSRRGGRNTEAFF. V gene TRBV11-1 combines with J gene TRBJ1-1; possible D gene TRBD1, 6 bases. This CDR3 region has 16 residues. Between the trimmed V and J ends, which lost 4 bases and 1 base, there was a span of 16 bases. Germline V lookup: CDR1 SGHAT, CDR2 FQDESV (reference sequence).

In its sample, this clone was seen a few times. The rearrangement uses TRBV5-1 and TRBJ2-1, with 10 bases fitting TRBD2. V dropped 0 bases and J dropped 8; count of bases not matched to a gene: 8. The CDR3 totals 16 residues. Per the germline V gene, CDR1 is SGHRS and CDR2 is YFSETQ. CDR3 nucleotide sequence: TGCGCCAGCAGCTTGGATCCTAGCGGGAGAAGCGATGAGCAGTTCTTC. This encodes CASSLDPSGRSDEQFF.

This clone was observed a handful of times. This chain uses TRBV25-1 with TRBJ1-1, with D unresolved. Germline assignment: CDR1 MGHDK and CDR2 SYGVNS. The V and J ends lost 6 bases and 1 base respectively, with 6 bases between them. CDR3 length: 12 residues. CDR3 protein: CASSRENTEAFF. The CDR3 DNA sequence: TGTGCCAGCAGCCGGGAGAACACTGAAGCTTTCTTT.

The chain joins TRBV7-9 to TRBJ2-7, with 13 bases lining up with TRBD2. Trimming cost V 5 bases and J 2 bases; bases outside gene matches: 3. CDR3 length: 15 amino acids. Germline V gene data show CDR1 as SEHNR and CDR2 as FQNEAQ (reference sequence). CDR3 nucleotides: TGTGCCAGCAGCCGACTAGCGGGAGGCCCCTACGAGCAGTACTTC. The encoded protein is CASSRLAGGPYEQYF.

The genes are TRBV7-9 and TRBJ1-1, with 7 nucleotides matching TRBD1. V shed 4 bases and J 1 base; nucleotides not matched to a gene: 3. Germline CDR1 reads SEHNR; CDR2 reads FQNEAQ (reference sequence). This CDR3 is 14 amino acids long. The CDR3 region has the DNA TGTGCCAGCAGCTCGACAGGGACGAACACTGAAGCTTTCTTT. This sequence encodes CASSSTGTNTEAFF.

In DNA form, the CDR3 reads TGTGCCAGCCAGGGGAGGGATGAAAAACTGTTTTTT. This translates into CASQGRDEKLFF. J is TRBJ1-4 and V is TRBV2; TRBD1 is a possible D gene (6 bases). V lost 8 bases and J 6 bases, leaving 10 bases between the germline ends. The germline V gene encodes CDR1 SNHLY and CDR2 FYNNEI. This CDR3 is built from 12 residues.

This clone was found a few times. J is TRBJ2-2 and V is TRBV11-3, with TRBD2 as a possible D gene (6 bases). The germline V gene has CDR1 SGHNT and CDR2 YENEEA. This CDR3 is built from 13 residues. V lost 2 bases to trimming and J lost 7 bases, with 8 bases between them. The CDR3 DNA sequence: TGTGCCAGCAGCTTAAGTAGCGGCGGGGAGCTGTTTTTT. Translated: CASSLSSGGELFF.

J is TRBJ1-1 and V is TRBV10-3, with TRBD1 matching 7 bases. Germline V gives CDR1 ENHRY, CDR2 SYGVKD. J lost 1 base, V lost 6 bases, and 8 bases had no gene match. The CDR3 sequence is 15 residues long. This chain's CDR3 is CAIRRGQLGNTEAFF. CDR3 bases: TGTGCCATCAGGAGGGGACAGTTGGGGAACACTGAAGCTTTCTTT.

This clone has just one count. The gene calls are TRBV4-3 and TRBJ2-4; 8 positions agree with TRBD2. The junction had 13 bases not matched to a gene; V was cut back by 4 bases and J by 8 bases. This CDR3 contains 16 residues. Germline CDR1 LGHNA, CDR2 YSLEER. The CDR3 DNA reads TGCGCCAGCAGCCGAGTGGGGACTAGGTCCCAGGACATTCAGTACTTC. It codes for CASSRVGTRSQDIQYF.